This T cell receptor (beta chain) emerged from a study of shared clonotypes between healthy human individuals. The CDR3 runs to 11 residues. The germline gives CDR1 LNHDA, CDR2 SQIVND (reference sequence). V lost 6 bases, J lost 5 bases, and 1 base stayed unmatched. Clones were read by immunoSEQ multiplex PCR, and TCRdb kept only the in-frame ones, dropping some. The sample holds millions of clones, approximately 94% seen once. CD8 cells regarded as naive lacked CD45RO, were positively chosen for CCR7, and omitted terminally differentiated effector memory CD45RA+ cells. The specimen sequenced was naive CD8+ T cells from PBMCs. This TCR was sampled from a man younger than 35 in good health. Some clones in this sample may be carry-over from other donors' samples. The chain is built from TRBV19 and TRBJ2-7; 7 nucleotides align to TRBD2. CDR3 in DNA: TGTGCCAGTAGGGCGGGAGACGAGCAGTACTTC. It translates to CASRAGDEQYF.